This record looks at one TCR beta chain sequence and its context. This clone was seen once. What antigen it recognizes has not been identified. A read error may account for a junction end that differs from germline. The CDR3 regions of human TCRbeta chains were analyzed by immunosequencing. As for the authors' bioinformatics: TCRs in the repertoires were compared against a reference library of SARS-CoV-2-specific TCRs that had been generated with the MIRA antigen-specificity platform. Breadth was defined as the fraction of unique TCRs that were SARS-CoV-2-associated. Depth was defined as the fraction of total T cells that were SARS-CoV-2-associated. Using the MIRA data, every spike-specific TCR was mapped to the spike region that the TCR reacted to and assigned to either a CD4 or a CD8 class. Log10-transformed breadth and depth values were compared by one-way ANOVA with Sidak's multiple comparisons tests. TCRdb carries this immuneACCESS record with in-frame sequences only. Its versions omit some clonotypes, under half of them owing to an unresolved V gene in the studies checked, with the rest unexplained. D and trimming were read from the DNA, whereas the V and J calls and clone size are those reported in that table. The sample has about 140,000 clones on record, over 85% of them singletons. The top ten hold 6.5% to 8.5% of the sample.

The data originate from a study of T cell responses to AZD1222 COVID-19 vaccine listed by TCRdb under 2021. Background on the whole study: TCR sequencing covered roughly 230 trial participants: 207 given two doses of AZD1222 and 26 given two doses of MenACWY control vaccine. Enrollment into the trials was organized by age into subgroups of 18-55, 56-69 and 70-plus years, and those subgroups contained about 150, 27 and 61 TCR-sequenced participants, respectively. What the work shows at the level of the full study, not this receptor alone: CD4 TCRs associated with the vaccine covered the entire spike protein, and the dominant responses were in regions 160-218 and 743-854. Conclusions about previously exposed vaccinees were limited because only six AZD1222 recipients were SARS-CoV-2 seropositive at baseline. Participants were mostly white British and included more females than males, and it was suggested by the authors that clonal diversity may have been underestimated. Epitopes outside the regions mutated in the B.1.351 and B.1.1.7 variants were reportedly recognized by nearly half of the unique spike-specific TCRs. Because no day 14 peak-response samples were available, repertoires were characterized only after the peak T cell response. The 56-69-year group was small, and its depth increase did not reach significance, likely because of low power. Spike-specific TCR breadth and depth rose significantly after two AZD1222 doses compared with day 0 and with MenACWY recipients.

This specimen's time point label, interpreted: about 28 days (+/-7) after the second vaccine dose. AZD1222 recipients given second doses at about 4 weeks or at about 12 weeks were pooled, since spike-specific TCR depth and breadth were not found to differ between the two schedules. Vaccinee samples came from UK trials COV001 and COV002, including a single-blind randomized controlled phase 2/3 trial of AZD1222 (ChAdOx1 nCoV-19) in healthy adults. For TCRbeta chain sequencing, PBMC samples were collected from trial participants at day 0 and at day 28 after the second dose. Inclusive of the bounding cysteine and phenylalanine, the CDR3 is 14 residues long. CDR3 DNA only is kept here, 42 bases in frame from base 1. The germline V gene (reference sequence) specifies PRHDT as CDR1 and FYEKMQ as CDR2.

The sequences come from peripheral blood, collected 28 days after the second AZD1222 dose. This TCR came from an adult who received the AZD1222 COVID-19 vaccine. This sequence uses TRBV13 and TRBJ1-2; the D gene remains uncertain. The bases read TGTGCCAGCAGCCAAAGGAGTGTCGAATTCCTAAGTATATTC. This yields the protein CASSQRSVEFLSIF.